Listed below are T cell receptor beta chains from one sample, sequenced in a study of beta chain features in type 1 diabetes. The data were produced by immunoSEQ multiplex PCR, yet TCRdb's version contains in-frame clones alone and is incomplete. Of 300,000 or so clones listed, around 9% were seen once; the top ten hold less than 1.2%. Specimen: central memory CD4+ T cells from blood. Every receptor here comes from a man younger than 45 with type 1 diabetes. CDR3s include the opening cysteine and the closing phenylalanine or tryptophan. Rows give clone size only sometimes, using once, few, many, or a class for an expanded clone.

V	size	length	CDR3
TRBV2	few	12	CASRDDLWEQYF
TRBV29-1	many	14	CSDPGTGGINTQYF
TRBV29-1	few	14	CSVDRAGASYEQYF
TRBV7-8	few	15	CASSLTPSSYNEQFF
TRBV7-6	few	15	CASSPGLAQGGELFF
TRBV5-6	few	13	CASTTGQGDEQFF
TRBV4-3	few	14	CASSQGQGANEQFF
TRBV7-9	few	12	CASSSGVATQYF
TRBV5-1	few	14	CASSRQGGNQPQHF
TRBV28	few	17	CASSLGLTSGGGDTQYF
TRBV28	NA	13	CASSLSRYEKLFF
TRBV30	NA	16	CAWSTPGLAGRETQYF
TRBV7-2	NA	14	CASSINRGGSPLHF
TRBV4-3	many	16	CASSQGSGLGGNTIYF
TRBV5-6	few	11	CASSFGETQYF
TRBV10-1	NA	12	CASSESAYKQYF
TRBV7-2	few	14	CASSSTAGSQPQHF
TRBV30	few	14	CAWSRGRSADTQYF
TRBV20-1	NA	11	CSASGVDTQYF
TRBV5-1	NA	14	CASSPGQGLYEQYF
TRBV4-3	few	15	CASSQAASASYEQYF
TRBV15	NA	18	CATSSDTGTGDWSDTQYF
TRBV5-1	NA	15	CASSPGDGRVYEQYF
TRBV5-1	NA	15	CASSFRGLAEETQYF
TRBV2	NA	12	CASSTGGREAFF
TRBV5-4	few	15	CASSLSSGGQETQYF
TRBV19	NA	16	CASSPGDRGGNQPQHF
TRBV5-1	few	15	CASSPNTVETGELFF
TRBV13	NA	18	CASSLQLGGELGTGELFF
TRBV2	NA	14	CASTGQGDNQPQHF
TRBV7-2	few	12	CASSAQRGEQFF
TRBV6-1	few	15	CASSSRAGQGYEQYF
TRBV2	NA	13	CASSWDSPYGYTF
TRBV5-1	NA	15	CASSRYSGDGETQYF
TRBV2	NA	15	CASSDLGQSSYEQYF
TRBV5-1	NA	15	CASSFAGGRVREQFF
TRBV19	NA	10	CASMGETQYF
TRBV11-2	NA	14	CASSLSRVVIEQYF
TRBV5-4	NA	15	CASSFGTGLFYGYTF
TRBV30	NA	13	CAWTPDSNQPQHF
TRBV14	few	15	CASSQLDPRIYEQYF
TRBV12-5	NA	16	CASGDGQGVNTGELFF
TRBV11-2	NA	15	CASSLVGTNTDTQYF
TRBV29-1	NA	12	CSAGQYNEKLFF